This TCR beta chain comes out of a study of monozygotic twins with inflammatory bowel disease. Study-wide findings and caveats: Similarity of repertoires did not differ between concordant and discordant twins, possibly from limited power.

Regarding this clonotype: What it binds is not known.

This CDR3 region has 16 residues. From germline, CDR1 is KGHSH and CDR2 LQKENI. The template-switching step introduced UMIs that carried a 6-nucleotide sample barcode. TCRdb reprocessed the 5' RACE reads and stores each CDR3 protein as one record, lacking DNA. The repertoire table contains approximately 160,000 distinct CDR3 sequences. The clonotype comes from a human donor with ulcerative colitis or Crohn's disease, or a healthy co-twin of an affected twin (not recorded which). The sample was blood. The rearrangement uses TRBV18 and TRBJ1-3. CDR3 amino acids: CASSPSSGAAGNTIYF.